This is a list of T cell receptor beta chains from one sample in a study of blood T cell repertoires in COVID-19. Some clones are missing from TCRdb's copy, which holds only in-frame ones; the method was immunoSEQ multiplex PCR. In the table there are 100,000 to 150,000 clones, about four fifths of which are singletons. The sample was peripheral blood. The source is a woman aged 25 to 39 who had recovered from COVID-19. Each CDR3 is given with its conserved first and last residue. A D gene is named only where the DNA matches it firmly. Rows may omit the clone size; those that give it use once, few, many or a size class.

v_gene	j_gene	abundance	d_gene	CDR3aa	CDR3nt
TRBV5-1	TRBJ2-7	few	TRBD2	CASRVTSGTYEQYF	TGCGCCAGCAGGGTGACTAGCGGGACCTACGAGCAGTACTTC
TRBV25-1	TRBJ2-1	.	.	CASSEGRGLSLFYNEQFF	TGTGCCAGCAGTGAGGGGCGTGGCCTTAGTCTTTTCTACAATGAGCAGTTCTTC
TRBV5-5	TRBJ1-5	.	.	CASSLGQGSQPQHF	TGTGCCAGCAGCTTGGGGCAGGGTAGTCAGCCCCAGCATTTT
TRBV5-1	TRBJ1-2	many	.	CASSSPDTGHYGYTF	TGCGCCAGCAGCTCTCCTGACACAGGGCACTATGGCTACACCTTC
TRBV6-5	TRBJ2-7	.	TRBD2	CASSWTSGVAEQYF	TGTGCCAGCAGTTGGACTAGCGGGGTGGCCGAGCAGTACTTC
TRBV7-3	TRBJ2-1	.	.	CASSRDSTGEQFF	TGTGCCAGCAGCCGGGACTCTACTGGTGAGCAGTTCTTC
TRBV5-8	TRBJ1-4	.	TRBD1	CASSFVPGQGNWANEKLFF	TGTGCCAGCAGCTTCGTCCCGGGACAGGGAAATTGGGCTAATGAAAAACTGTTTTTT
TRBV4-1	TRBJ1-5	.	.	CASSLKPNQPQHF	TGCGCCAGCAGCCTAAAGCCCAATCAGCCCCAGCATTTT
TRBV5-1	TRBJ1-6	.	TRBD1	CASSLGQGVSPLHF	TGCGCCAGCAGCTTGGGACAGGGAGTTTCACCCCTCCACTTT
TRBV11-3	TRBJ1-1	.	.	CASSLDGTEAFF	TGTGCCAGCAGCTTAGACGGCACTGAAGCTTTCTTT
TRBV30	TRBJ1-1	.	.	CAWGKQGNTEAFF	TGTGCCTGGGGGAAACAGGGAAACACTGAAGCTTTCTTT
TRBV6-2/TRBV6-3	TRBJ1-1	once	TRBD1	CASSFRETGPQRGTEAFF	TGTGCCAGCAGTTTTCGAGAGACAGGGCCACAAAGGGGGACTGAAGCTTTCTTT
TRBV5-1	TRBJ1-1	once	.	CASSPEGRTEAFF	TGCGCCAGCAGCCCGGAGGGTAGAACCGAAGCTTTCTTT
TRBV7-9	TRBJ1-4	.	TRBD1	CASSSTGQGRKLFF	TGTGCCAGCAGTTCAACGGGACAGGGAAGAAAACTGTTTTTT
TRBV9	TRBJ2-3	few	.	CASSVLRDTDTQYF	TGTGCCAGCAGCGTATTGCGGGACACAGATACGCAGTATTTT
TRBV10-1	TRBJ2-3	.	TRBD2	CASSIAGVADTQYF	TGCGCCAGCAGCATAGCGGGAGTGGCTGATACGCAGTATTTT
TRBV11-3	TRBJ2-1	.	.	CASSYLGAAGSDEQFF	TGTGCCAGCAGCTACCTGGGAGCGGCCGGTTCAGATGAGCAGTTCTTC
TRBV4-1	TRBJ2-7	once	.	CASSQQGKPYEQYF	TGCGCCAGCAGCCAACAGGGTAAGCCCTACGAGCAGTACTTC
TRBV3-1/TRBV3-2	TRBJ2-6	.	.	CASNPSSGANVLTF	TGTGCCAGCAACCCCAGCTCTGGGGCCAACGTCCTGACTTTC
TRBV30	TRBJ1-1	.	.	CAWSWGDTEAFF	TGTGCCTGGAGTTGGGGGGACACTGAAGCTTTCTTT
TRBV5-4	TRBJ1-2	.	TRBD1	CASSRTGANYGYTF	TGTGCCAGCAGCCGGACAGGGGCGAACTATGGCTACACCTTC
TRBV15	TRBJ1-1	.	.	CATSREGAVLTTEAFF	TGTGCCACCAGCAGAGAGGGGGCAGTCCTTACCACTGAAGCTTTCTTT
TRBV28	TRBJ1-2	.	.	CASSLLANYGYTF	TGTGCCAGCAGTTTACTCGCTAACTATGGCTACACCTTC
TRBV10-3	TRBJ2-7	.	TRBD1	CAIGTASTYEQYF	TGTGCCATCGGGACAGCTTCTACCTACGAGCAGTACTTC
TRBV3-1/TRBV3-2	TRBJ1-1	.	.	CASSLRQTNTEAFF	TGTGCCAGCAGCCTACGACAGACGAACACTGAAGCTTTCTTT
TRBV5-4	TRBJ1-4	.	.	CASSSAVSRGTNEKLFF	TGTGCCAGCAGCTCGGCGGTCTCGAGGGGGACTAATGAAAAACTGTTTTTT
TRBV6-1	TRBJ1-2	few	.	CASSENEGGQNGYTF	TGTGCCAGCAGTGAAAACGAAGGGGGTCAGAACGGCTACACCTTC
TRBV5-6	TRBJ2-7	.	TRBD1	CASSAWDRGRGLSYEQYF	TGTGCCAGCAGCGCATGGGACAGGGGGCGCGGACTCTCCTACGAGCAGTACTTC
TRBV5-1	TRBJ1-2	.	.	CASRPSTTPNYGYTF	TGCGCCAGCAGGCCATCAACTACCCCCAACTATGGCTACACCTTC
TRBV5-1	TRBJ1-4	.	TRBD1	CASSSGTGRNEKLFF	TGCGCCAGCAGCTCTGGGACAGGACGTAATGAAAAACTGTTTTTT
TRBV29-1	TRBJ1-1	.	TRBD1	CSVNGQGAGTEAFF	TGCAGCGTGAATGGACAGGGGGCAGGCACTGAAGCTTTCTTT
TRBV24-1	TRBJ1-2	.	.	CATSDLQSTGGTLRHGYTF	TGTGCCACCAGTGATTTGCAAAGTACCGGGGGGACCCTAAGACATGGCTACACCTTC
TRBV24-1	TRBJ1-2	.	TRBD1	CATTQPRDRGAGGYTF	TGTGCCACAACTCAACCAAGGGACAGAGGTGCGGGTGGCTACACCTTC
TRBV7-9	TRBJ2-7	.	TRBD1	CASSLPWTGGGEQYF	TGTGCCAGCAGCTTACCTTGGACAGGGGGCGGAGAGCAGTACTTC
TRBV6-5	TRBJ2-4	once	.	CASSYSNRNIQYF	TGTGCCAGCAGTTACTCCAACAGAAACATTCAGTACTTC
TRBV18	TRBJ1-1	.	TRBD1	CASSPGQGANTEAFF	TGTGCCAGCTCACCCGGACAGGGGGCGAACACTGAAGCTTTCTTT
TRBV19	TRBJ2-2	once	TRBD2	CASSIGGTSGSRELFF	TGTGCCAGTAGTATAGGGGGGACTAGCGGGAGTCGGGAGCTGTTTTTT
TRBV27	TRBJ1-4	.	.	CASTTGGEKLFF	TGTGCCAGCACCACCGGGGGGGAAAAACTGTTTTTT
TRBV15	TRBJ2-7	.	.	CATSRDPTGYSYEQYF	TGTGCCACCAGCAGAGATCCTACAGGTTACTCCTACGAGCAGTACTTC
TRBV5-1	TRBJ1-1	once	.	CASSLAGGNTEAFF	TGCGCCAGCAGCTTGGCAGGAGGGAACACTGAAGCTTTCTTT
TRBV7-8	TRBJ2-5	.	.	CASSFPRGFGETQYF	TGTGCCAGCTCCTTCCCCCGGGGTTTTGGGGAGACCCAGTACTTC
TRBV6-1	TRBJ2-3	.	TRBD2	CASSEGIGGRSTDTQYF	TGTGCCAGCAGTGAAGGGATCGGCGGGAGAAGCACAGATACGCAGTATTTT
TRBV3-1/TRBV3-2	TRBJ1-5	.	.	CASSQVGDQPQHF	TGTGCCAGCAGCCAAGTAGGGGATCAGCCCCAGCATTTT
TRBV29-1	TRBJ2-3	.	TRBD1	CSVEDDRGEDTQYF	TGCAGCGTTGAAGACGACAGGGGTGAAGATACGCAGTATTTT